Included here is one TCR beta chain sequence, with context. Its antigen is unidentified. The data were taken from a study of T cell responses to AZD1222 COVID-19 vaccine. This CDR3 is 16 amino acids long. The trim removed 4 bases at V and 4 bases at J, leaving 8 bases unmatched. CDR1 MDHEN and CDR2 SYDVKM come from the germline V gene. Assay: immunoSEQ multiplex PCR; the TCRdb copy retains only in-frame clones and omits some. Seen here are approximately 70,000 clones, about nine tenths observed once, and the top ten hold less than 3%. Findings and limits, study-wide: Seropositive AZD1222 recipients at baseline numbered only five or six. No repertoire was sampled before or during the peak T cell response, only after it.

The sample in question was peripheral blood, obtained on day 0 of AZD1222 vaccination. This chain connects TRBV28 to TRBJ2-3; 10 positions agree with TRBD2. The receptor's source is an adult in good health. DNA for the CDR3: TGTGCCAGCAGTTCAGCCGGGACTAGCGCGGCAGATACGCAGTATTTT. Amino acid sequence: CASSSAGTSAADTQYF.